One sample yielded the 7 T cell receptor beta chains listed below, sequenced in a study of cytomegalovirus exposure and HLA in healthy donors. 60 Vbeta and 13 Jbeta primers were used in PCR. Clones were sequenced by immunoSEQ multiplex PCR, and TCRdb holds only the in-frame ones, with some missing. The sample shows about 190,000 clones, about four fifths of them seen only once. Sequencing was carried out using PBMCs. The receptors come from a woman aged 18-29 years in good health and CMV-seronegative.

The chain joins TRBV19 to TRBJ2-7; maybe TRBD1 (5 bases). Germline CDR1 reads LNHDA; CDR2 reads SQIVND (reference sequence). The CDR3 runs 17 residues. V gave up 1 base and J gave up 2 bases, with 18 bases separating them. CDR3 sequence: CASSIVGQGQTTYEQYF. As DNA, the CDR3 is TGTGCCAGTAGTATAGTTGGGCAGGGCCAGACAACCTACGAGCAGTACTTC.

This chain connects TRBV6-6 to TRBJ2-7; tentative D call: TRBD1 (5 bases). The CDR3 covers 13 residues. With 5 bases removed from V and 4 bases from J, the gap between germline ends came to 12 bases. From germline, CDR1 is MNHNY and CDR2 SVGAGI (reference sequence). CDR3 in amino acids: CASSHVTDYEQYF. The CDR3 bases are TGTGCCAGCAGTCATGTGACAGATTACGAGCAGTACTTC.

The rearrangement joins TRBV27 to TRBJ1-1; D perhaps matches TRBD1 (6 bases). CDR3 length: 16 amino acids. The V gene's germline CDR1 is MNHEY and CDR2 SMNVEV (reference sequence). Between the trimmed V and J ends, which lost 5 bases and 1 base, there was a span of 17 bases. CDR3: CASSLTGQIRNTEAFF. The CDR3 bases are TGTGCCAGCAGTCTGACAGGACAGATCCGGAACACTGAAGCTTTCTTT.

The V and J genes are TRBV6-5 and TRBJ1-2, with D perhaps matching TRBD1 (5 bases). Per the germline V gene, CDR1 is MNHEY and CDR2 is SVGAGI. This CDR3 is 14 amino acids long. Trimming removed 4 bases at V and 4 bases at J, with 13 bases between. CDR3 sequence reads: CASSSRTSFYGYTF. CDR3 DNA: TGTGCCAGCAGTTCCCGGACATCTTTCTATGGCTACACCTTC.

The rearrangement links TRBV28 to TRBJ1-2, with D tentatively TRBD1 (6 bases). This CDR3 comprises 16 residues. CDR1 and CDR2 from the germline V gene are MDHEN and SYDVKM. V was pared by 7 bases and J by 4 bases, with 22 bases between. CDR3 loop: CASTPSRGGLGYGYTF. The CDR3 bases are TGTGCCAGCACTCCATCCAGGGGCGGACTGGGCTATGGCTACACCTTC.

The chain has TRBV6-5 and TRBJ2-1, with D uncertain. Germline values: CDR1 MNHEY, CDR2 SVGAGI. The CDR3 totals 11 residues. The V end was cut by 0 bases, the J end by 10 bases, with 4 bases between. CDR3 DNA: TGTGCCAGCAGTTACTCGGGCGAGCAGTTCTTC. It is translated as CASSYSGEQFF.

The chain links TRBV6-5 to TRBJ2-3; a weak D match, TRBD2 (5 bases). Trimming shortened V by 5 bases and J by 2 bases, and 11 bases separated the two germline ends. The CDR3 loop spans 14 amino acids. CDR1 and CDR2 from the germline V gene are MNHEY and SVGAGI. CDR3 in DNA: TGTGCCAGCAGTCCGCGACTAAACACAGATACGCAGTATTTT. This encodes CASSPRLNTDTQYF.